The T cell receptor (beta chain) described here comes from a study of shared clonotypes between healthy human individuals (dated by TCRdb to the early 2020s). General notes on the study: The cohort included three men and a couple of women between 18 and 49 years of age. Per donor, three plates each were used for CD4 naive and CD4 memory, two for CD8 naive, and one for CD8 memory. The study deeply sequenced blood TCR repertoires of five healthy adults to estimate repertoire size and the extent of clonotype sharing between individuals. Libraries were prepared and TCR repertoires were sequenced by different laboratories using diverse techniques, in order to increase sequencing depth and limit assay-specific biases. Per donor, leukapheresis produced somewhere between about 0.85 and 10 billion PBMCs.

Paper-wide results and their limitations: Clonotypes shared by all four sorted-subset donors showed higher generation probabilities than non-shared clonotypes. Because the study included only a small number of donors, the genetic and exposure-history diversity represented was limited. Pairwise subsampling indicated that sequencing depth was expected to affect the degree of clonotype sharing among donors. Around 5% of naive CD4, 3.5% of naive CD8, roughly 2.4% of memory CD4, and approximately 0.4% of memory CD8 clonotypes were shared across a few donors. Naive subsets generally had larger estimated clonotype richness than memory subsets. Only blood was sampled, and tissue TCR repertoires likely differ from those in blood. Even with the large sequencing depth, rarefaction of the sorted-subset datasets indicated that sequencing was incomplete.

On this clone itself: No antigen is known for it. Base qualities were left out, and no much larger clone turns up one base away.

Using the deep immunoSEQ assay, multiplex PCR amplified TCR CDR3 regions from genomic DNA. Extracted genomic DNA from each cell subset was spread evenly across all wells of several immunoSEQ 96-well plates, with each plate serving as a replicate. Each replicate PCR for sorted subsets received around 0.2 ug genomic DNA, equal to 30,000 or so T cell genomes. The purified libraries were quantified using a Qubit 3.0 fluorometer, sized with a Bioanalyzer 2100, and then quantified again using the KAPA Library Quantification kit. Every immunoSEQ 96-well plate was sequenced on a dedicated single-read 150-cycle Illumina NextSeq 550 flow cell. As for the original processing: Because only junctional sequences without quality scores were contained in the immunoSEQ output, filtering matching that applied to full-length reads could not be performed. To assign V/J genes and CDR3, sequences were annotated against IMGT germline references using PyIR, a Python wrapper for IgBLAST v1.9. Reads with weak V/J assignments (E-value above 1e-6), missing CDR3, stop codons, out-of-frame junctions, or ambiguous translated residues were removed. V3J clonotypes were defined as sequences sharing the same inferred V gene, J gene, and CDR3 amino acid sequence. Percentage overlap between repertoires was calculated by dividing the number of shared unique clonotypes by the size of the smaller repertoire. Three approaches were used to assess repertoire richness: RTK rarefaction, the Chao1 estimator, and Recon v2.1 estimates of unobserved clonotypes. Generation probabilities for all TCRbeta clonotypes obtained by the gDNA method from a few donors were computed using OLGA. Here the immuneACCESS table is served through TCRdb, limited to in-frame sequences with V and J called. Missing clones are a known gap in these copies; in checked studies unresolved V genes cover under half, and the rest lacks a known reason. V and J calls and clone size are given by that table; D and trimming were obtained from the DNA. The sample table contains about 2,500,000 clones; only one count was recorded for about 92% of them. Of the sample, roughly 0.15% is held by the ten largest clones.

Donors were healthy HIV-negative adults with no recently reported acute infections or vaccinations. Every donor was a Caucasian adult living in Nashville, Tennessee, USA. Magnetic negative selection was used to enrich CD4+ T cells, after which naive cells were positively selected on CD45RA and the negative fraction became the memory subset. Blood was obtained by leukapheresis, after which PBMCs were separated by Ficoll-Histopaque density gradient centrifugation and cryopreserved in liquid nitrogen vapor phase. Analytical flow cytometry was used to check the purity and quantity of every magnetically sorted T cell population. Genomic DNA was isolated from every sorted fraction and measured by UV absorbance on a Nanodrop 2000c. Material: naive CD4+ T cells sorted from blood. Per the publication, the cell subset or site label means: CD45RA+ positively selected. This clonotype was sampled from a man in his late teens or twenties in good health.

The CDR3 protein is CASTSNGQSYEQYF. The nucleotide sequence is given as TGTGCCAGCACCTCGAACGGACAGAGCTACGAGCAGTACTTC. The receptor chain draws on TRBV6-6 and TRBJ2-7, with a weak D call of TRBD1 (6 bases match). The CDR3 holds 14 amino acids from the cysteine to the phenylalanine. Left in the record is the CDR3 DNA by itself, 42 bases read in frame from the first base. At the junction V is shortened by 7 bases and J by 3 bases, with 16 bases in between. Looking up the germline V gene (reference sequence) yields CDR1 MNHNY and CDR2 SVGAGI.